Presented here are 4 T cell receptor beta chains from one specimen sequenced in a study of blood T cell repertoires in COVID-19. Generated by immunoSEQ multiplex PCR, the TCRdb table keeps only in-frame clones and is missing some. This sample carries a few hundred thousand clones, around 91% of them seen once, and the ten largest clones take 2% to 2.5%. Sequencing was carried out using peripheral blood. These receptor sequences come from a woman aged 55-69 years with COVID-19, enrolled during active disease.

This chain connects TRBV11-2 to TRBJ1-2; TRBD1 matches 7 bases. This CDR3 is 13 amino acids long. The germline CDR1 and CDR2 sequences are SGHAT and FQNNGV. V dropped 5 bases and J dropped 3; count of bases not matched to a gene: 3. The DNA of the CDR3 is TGTGCCAGCAGCCGAACAGGGGACTATGGCTACACCTTC. Protein sequence: CASSRTGDYGYTF.

This clone has a single count. The CDR3 region is CASSRTALYTF. In nucleotides, the CDR3 is TGTGCCAGTAGTAGGACAGCCTTATACACCTTC. This chain links TRBV19 with TRBJ1-2, with a weak D call TRBD1 (6 bases). The CDR3 length is 11 residues. V was shortened by 4 bases and J by 11 bases, with 11 bases between the two germline ends. Per the germline V gene, CDR1 is LNHDA and CDR2 is SQIVND (reference sequence).

The V call is TRBV7-9, the J call TRBJ1-4; D remains ambiguous. The germline CDR1 and CDR2 sequences are SEHNR and FQNEAQ (reference sequence). Trimming shortened V by 2 bases and J by 0 bases, and 7 bases separated the two germline ends. CDR3 size: 15 residues. Here the CDR3 reads CASSLLSATNEKLFF. For the CDR3, the DNA is TGTGCCAGCAGCTTACTCTCGGCAACTAATGAAAAACTGTTTTTT.

The chain has TRBV11-3 and TRBJ2-2, with TRBD2 identical over 7 bases. Germline V CDR1 and CDR2: SGHNT, YENEEA. With 8 bases clipped from V and 0 bases from J, the junction kept 3 bases outside the gene matches. The CDR3 has 14 residues. The CDR3 here is CASGRGTNTGELFF. CDR3 DNA sequence: TGTGCCAGCGGGCGGGGGACGAACACCGGGGAGCTGTTTTTT.